This TCR beta chain was captured by sequencing in a study of T cell clones after liver transplantation. Across the study: Liver transplant recipients had immunosuppression withdrawal attempted within 2 years. TCRbeta sequencing after a pre-transplant mixed lymphocyte reaction identified graft-donor-reactive clones, later tracked in post-transplant blood.

Profiling relied on immunoSEQ multiplex PCR, and the TCRdb table lists in-frame clones only, not all of them. Among about 80,000 clones listed, about 82% were seen once. Study-wide results and caveats: Low donor cell numbers restricted donor-reactive repertoire measurement in a couple of subjects.

A note on this clone: The antigen is not known.

Sequences were derived from CD4+ T cells from blood, sampled just over 45 months after liver transplant. The origin of this receptor is a human patient who received a liver transplant. Certain T cells may be donor cells from the graft.

The CDR3 loop is CAWRPWMGAEAFF. In DNA, the CDR3 is TGTGCCTGGAGGCCATGGATGGGGGCTGAAGCTTTCTTT. The rearrangement joins TRBV30 to TRBJ1-1; a possible D gene is TRBD1 (5 bases). With 3 bases removed from V and 6 bases from J, the gap between germline ends came to 14 bases. The CDR3 spans 13 residues. Germline V lookup: CDR1 GTSNPN, CDR2 SVGIG (reference sequence).